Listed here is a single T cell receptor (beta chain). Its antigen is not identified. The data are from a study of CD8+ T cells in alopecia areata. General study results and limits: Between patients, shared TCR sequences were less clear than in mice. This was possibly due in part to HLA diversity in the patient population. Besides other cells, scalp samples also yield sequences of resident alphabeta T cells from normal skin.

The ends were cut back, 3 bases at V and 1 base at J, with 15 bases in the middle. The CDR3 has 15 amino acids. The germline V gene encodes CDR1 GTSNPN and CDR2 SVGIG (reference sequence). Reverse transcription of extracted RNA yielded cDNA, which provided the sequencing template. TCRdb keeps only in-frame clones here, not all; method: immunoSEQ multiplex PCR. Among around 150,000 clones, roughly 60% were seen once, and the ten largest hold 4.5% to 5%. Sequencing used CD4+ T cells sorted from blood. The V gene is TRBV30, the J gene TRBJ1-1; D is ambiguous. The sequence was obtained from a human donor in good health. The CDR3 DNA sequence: TGTGCCTGGAGCCCTCATCTACAGAAGAACACTGAAGCTTTCTTT. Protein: CAWSPHLQKNTEAFF.